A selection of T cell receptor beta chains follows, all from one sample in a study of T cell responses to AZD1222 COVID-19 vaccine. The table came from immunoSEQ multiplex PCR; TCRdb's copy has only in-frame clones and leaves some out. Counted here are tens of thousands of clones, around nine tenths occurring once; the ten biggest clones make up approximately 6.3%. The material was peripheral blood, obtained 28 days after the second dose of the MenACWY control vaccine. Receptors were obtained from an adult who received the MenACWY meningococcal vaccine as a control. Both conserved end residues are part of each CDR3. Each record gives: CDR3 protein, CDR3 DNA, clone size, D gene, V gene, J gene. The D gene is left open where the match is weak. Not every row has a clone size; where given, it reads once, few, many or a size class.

cdr3_aa: CASLRDSTGELFF
cdr3_nt: TGCGCCAGCTTGAGGGACAGCACCGGGGAGCTGTTTTTT
clone_size: NA
d_call: TRBD1
v_call: TRBV5-1
j_call: TRBJ2-2

cdr3_aa: CASSPSFRDSSYEQYF
cdr3_nt: TGTGCCAGCAGCCCTTCTTTCCGGGACAGCTCCTACGAGCAGTACTTC
clone_size: once
d_call: TRBD1
v_call: TRBV5-6
j_call: TRBJ2-7

cdr3_aa: CASSLVPSSRESTGELFF
cdr3_nt: TGTGCCAGCAGCTTAGTTCCCTCCTCCCGGGAAAGCACCGGGGAGCTGTTTTTT
clone_size: NA
d_call: NA
v_call: TRBV7-8
j_call: TRBJ2-2

cdr3_aa: CASRSGSDGNTIYF
cdr3_nt: TGTGCCAGCAGGTCGGGCTCGGATGGAAACACCATATATTTT
clone_size: NA
d_call: NA
v_call: TRBV6-5
j_call: TRBJ1-3

cdr3_aa: CASSLSLTGNEQFF
cdr3_nt: TGTGCCAGCAGCTTAAGTTTGACCGGCAATGAGCAGTTCTTC
clone_size: once
d_call: NA
v_call: TRBV11-2
j_call: TRBJ2-1

cdr3_aa: CASSEAASREKLFF
cdr3_nt: TGTGCCAGCAGCGAAGCAGCTAGCCGGGAAAAACTGTTTTTT
clone_size: NA
d_call: NA
v_call: TRBV9
j_call: TRBJ1-4

cdr3_aa: CASSLAFGGPRGEQYF
cdr3_nt: TGTGCCAGCAGCTTAGCGTTTGGGGGGCCGAGAGGCGAGCAGTACTTC
clone_size: NA
d_call: NA
v_call: TRBV7-2
j_call: TRBJ2-7

cdr3_aa: CASSRQSPYNEQFF
cdr3_nt: TGTGCCAGTAGTCGACAGTCCCCCTACAATGAGCAGTTCTTC
clone_size: NA
d_call: NA
v_call: TRBV28
j_call: TRBJ2-1

cdr3_aa: CASSFRYGYTF
cdr3_nt: TGTGCCAGCAGTTTCCGCTATGGCTACACCTTC
clone_size: NA
d_call: NA
v_call: TRBV28
j_call: TRBJ1-2

cdr3_aa: CASKADTYNEQFF
cdr3_nt: TGTGCCAGTAAGGCGGACACGTACAATGAGCAGTTCTTC
clone_size: NA
d_call: NA
v_call: TRBV19
j_call: TRBJ2-1

cdr3_aa: CASSLGLFNEQFF
cdr3_nt: TGTGCCAGCAGCTTAGGTCTTTTCAATGAGCAGTTCTTC
clone_size: NA
d_call: NA
v_call: TRBV7-2
j_call: TRBJ2-1

cdr3_aa: CASSGRSGGANEQFF
cdr3_nt: TGCGCCAGCAGCGGCCGGTCCGGCGGCGCCAATGAGCAGTTCTTC
clone_size: NA
d_call: NA
v_call: TRBV4-1
j_call: TRBJ2-1

cdr3_aa: CATSGTGAGANVLTF
cdr3_nt: TGTGCCACCAGCGGGACAGGGGCCGGGGCCAACGTCCTGACTTTC
clone_size: NA
d_call: TRBD1
v_call: TRBV15
j_call: TRBJ2-6

cdr3_aa: CATSVRNEQFF
cdr3_nt: TGCGCCACTAGTGTACGGAATGAGCAGTTCTTC
clone_size: NA
d_call: NA
v_call: TRBV20-1
j_call: TRBJ2-1

cdr3_aa: CASCPRAGGSYEQYF
cdr3_nt: TGCGCCAGCTGCCCGAGGGCGGGAGGGTCCTACGAGCAGTACTTC
clone_size: NA
d_call: TRBD2
v_call: TRBV5-1
j_call: TRBJ2-7

cdr3_aa: CASSFLSINSPLHF
cdr3_nt: TGTGCCAGCAGCTTTCTATCGATTAATTCACCCCTCCACTTT
clone_size: NA
d_call: NA
v_call: TRBV7-2
j_call: TRBJ1-6

cdr3_aa: CASITGGNTEAFF
cdr3_nt: TGTGCCAGCATTACAGGGGGCAACACTGAAGCTTTCTTT
clone_size: once
d_call: TRBD1
v_call: TRBV28
j_call: TRBJ1-1

cdr3_aa: CASSPMETQYF
cdr3_nt: TGTGCCAGCAGCCCAATGGAGACCCAGTACTTC
clone_size: few
d_call: NA
v_call: TRBV6-5
j_call: TRBJ2-5

cdr3_aa: CASSLASGVETQYF
cdr3_nt: TGCGCCAGCAGCTTGGCTTCTGGCGTAGAGACCCAGTACTTC
clone_size: NA
d_call: NA
v_call: TRBV5-1
j_call: TRBJ2-5

cdr3_aa: CASSVTQGYQPQHF
cdr3_nt: TGCGCCAGCAGTGTGACACAGGGTTACCAGCCCCAGCATTTT
clone_size: NA
d_call: NA
v_call: TRBV10-2
j_call: TRBJ1-5

cdr3_aa: CSASFEGADTQYF
cdr3_nt: TGCAGTGCTAGTTTCGAAGGGGCAGATACGCAGTATTTT
clone_size: NA
d_call: NA
v_call: TRBV20-1
j_call: TRBJ2-3

cdr3_aa: CATSAAGGPNTGELFF
cdr3_nt: TGTGCCACCAGTGCAGCGGGAGGGCCGAACACCGGGGAGCTGTTTTTT
clone_size: NA
d_call: TRBD2
v_call: TRBV24-1
j_call: TRBJ2-2

cdr3_aa: CASKSGSSYNEQFF
cdr3_nt: TGCGCCAGCAAAAGCGGGAGTTCCTACAATGAGCAGTTCTTC
clone_size: few
d_call: TRBD2
v_call: TRBV10-2
j_call: TRBJ2-1

cdr3_aa: CSVIGQTGTEAFF
cdr3_nt: TGCAGCGTCATAGGGCAGACTGGCACTGAAGCTTTCTTT
clone_size: NA
d_call: NA
v_call: TRBV29-1
j_call: TRBJ1-1

cdr3_aa: CASGQGSHSTDTQYF
cdr3_nt: TGTGCCAGCGGGCAGGGTTCTCATAGCACAGATACGCAGTATTTT
clone_size: NA
d_call: NA
v_call: TRBV2
j_call: TRBJ2-3

cdr3_aa: CASSGAENTEAFF
cdr3_nt: TGTGCCAGCAGCGGAGCAGAGAACACTGAAGCTTTCTTT
clone_size: NA
d_call: NA
v_call: TRBV9
j_call: TRBJ1-1

cdr3_aa: CASSYGQGNYGYTF
cdr3_nt: TGTGCCAGCAGTTACGGACAGGGGAACTATGGCTACACCTTC
clone_size: once
d_call: TRBD1
v_call: TRBV6-6
j_call: TRBJ1-2

cdr3_aa: CAWSVRATAPDTQYF
cdr3_nt: TGTGCCTGGAGTGTACGGGCGACAGCTCCAGATACGCAGTATTTT
clone_size: NA
d_call: NA
v_call: TRBV30
j_call: TRBJ2-3

cdr3_aa: CASSDGPGTEAFF
cdr3_nt: TGTGCCAGCAGTGATGGCCCGGGGACTGAAGCTTTCTTT
clone_size: NA
d_call: NA
v_call: TRBV2
j_call: TRBJ1-1